The 23 T cell receptor beta chains reported below all come from one sample, sequenced in a study of T cell responses to AZD1222 COVID-19 vaccine. Some clones are missing from TCRdb's copy, which holds only in-frame ones; the method was immunoSEQ multiplex PCR. The table lists around 130,000 clones, about 90% of them singletons. The source material was peripheral blood, sampled 28 days after the second dose of the MenACWY control vaccine. Receptors originate from an adult who received the MenACWY meningococcal vaccine as a control.

The chain couples TRBV27 to TRBJ1-6, with 8 bases identical to TRBD1. This CDR3 is built from 16 residues. Germline CDR1 MNHEY, CDR2 SMNVEV (reference sequence). The V segment lost 4 bases and the J segment 7 bases; nucleotides outside the gene matches: 9. CDR3 coding DNA: TGTGCCAGCAGTTATTCCCGGACAGGGTCCAATTCACCCCTCCACTTT. It is translated as CASSYSRTGSNSPLHF.

The chain carries TRBV6-2 or TRBV6-3 and TRBJ1-5; 8 bases align to TRBD1. Germline V lookup: CDR1 MNHEY, CDR2 SVGEGT. Trimming cost V 3 bases and J 6 bases; bases outside gene matches: 7. The CDR3 covers 15 residues. The CDR3 region is CASSYSGGNGQPQHF. CDR3 DNA: TGTGCCAGCAGTTATTCAGGGGGCAATGGTCAGCCCCAGCATTTT.

The chain joins TRBV10-3 to TRBJ2-2; D assignment may be TRBD1 or TRBD2 (6 bases each). The CDR3 consists of 14 residues. The V gene lost 7 bases and the J gene lost 7 bases, with 16 bases spanning the gap. Germline loops: CDR1 ENHRY, CDR2 SYGVKD. The CDR3 reads CAIMRGASNGELFF. CDR3 bases: TGTGCCATCATGAGGGGGGCTAGTAACGGGGAGCTGTTTTTT.

This chain uses TRBV5-6 with TRBJ2-7; 10 bases align to TRBD1. Germline V gives CDR1 SGHDT, CDR2 YYEEEE. With 0 bases clipped from V and 5 bases from J, the junction kept 8 bases outside the gene matches. This CDR3 is built from 16 residues. For the CDR3, the DNA is TGTGCCAGCAGCTTGGACAACCGGGACAGGGGTCACGAGCAGTACTTC. Translated: CASSLDNRDRGHEQYF.

V and J are TRBV7-9 and TRBJ2-2; possible D gene TRBD1, 5 bases. V was pared by 4 bases and J by 2 bases, with 11 bases between. Germline V gene lookup returns CDR1 SEHNR and CDR2 FQNEAQ (reference sequence). CDR3 length equals 15 residues. CDR3 coding DNA: TGTGCCAGCAGCTCCGGACAAGTTAACACCGGGGAGCTGTTTTTT. Residues: CASSSGQVNTGELFF.

The chain couples TRBV12-3 or TRBV12-4 to TRBJ1-4; weak D call: TRBD1 (6 bases). CDR3 length equals 13 residues. Trimming stripped 8 bases from V and 10 bases from J, with 17 bases between. The CDR3 DNA reads TGTGCCAGCGCCTGGGGGGCCGAGGGAAAACTGTTTTTT. Its protein product is CASAWGAEGKLFF.

The chain recombines TRBV28 with TRBJ1-4; D gene uncertain. There are 13 residues in the CDR3. Trimming left V 2 bases short and J 6 bases short, with 7 bases between. Germline assignment: CDR1 MDHEN and CDR2 SYDVKM. The CDR3 nucleotides read TGTGCCAGCAGTTTAGGCCGATATGAAAAACTGTTTTTT. Its protein product is CASSLGRYEKLFF. The full variable domain, with the rest looked up from reference TRBV28 and TRBJ1-4, is DVKVTQSSRYLVKRTGEKVFLECVQDMDHENMFWYRQDPGLGLRLIYFSYDVKMKEKGDIPEGYSVSREKKERFSLILESASTNQTSMYLCASSLGRYEKLFFGSGTQLSVL.

This chain connects TRBV7-2 to TRBJ2-3; 7 nucleotides match TRBD1. CDR1 and CDR2 (germline): SGHTA, FQGNSA. The CDR3 contains 15 residues. V lost 5 bases to trimming and J lost 6 bases; unmatched junction nucleotides: 11. Here the CDR3 reads CASSHRGPPKDTQYF. DNA of the CDR3: TGTGCCAGCAGCCACAGGGGACCCCCGAAGGATACGCAGTATTTT.

This chain uses TRBV19 with TRBJ2-7; TRBD2 might be the D (5 bases). Germline CDR1 LNHDA, CDR2 SQIVND (reference sequence). V was trimmed by 3 bases and J by 3 bases, leaving 12 bases between them. The CDR3 is 14 residues long. CDR3 amino acids: CASSIESGNYEQYF. CDR3 in DNA: TGTGCCAGTAGTATCGAATCGGGAAACTACGAGCAGTACTTC.

The sample holds one count of this clone. The chain carries TRBV18 and TRBJ1-6; 8 bases map to TRBD1. The CDR3 has 16 residues. Germline V gives CDR1 KGHSH, CDR2 LQKENI. V was clipped by 3 bases and J by 5 bases; unmatched bases: 6. The CDR3, as DNA: TGTGCCAGCTCACCGGCGCAGGGGGCAAATAATTCACCCCTCCACTTT. This codes for CASSPAQGANNSPLHF.

In its sample, this clone was seen once. The chain recombines TRBV3-1 (or the pseudogene TRBV3-2) with TRBJ2-7; D gene uncertain. The CDR3 has 15 residues. Germline-derived CDR1 and CDR2 are LGHDT and YNNKEL (reference sequence). Trimming shortened V by 1 base and J by 0 bases, and 10 bases separated the two germline ends. The CDR3 here is CASSQGYSSSYEQYF. In nucleotides, the CDR3 is TGTGCCAGCAGCCAAGGATACAGCAGCTCCTACGAGCAGTACTTC.

V and J are TRBV12-3 or TRBV12-4 and TRBJ2-4; no firm D call. The CDR3 contains 13 residues. Deletions cut 4 bases from V and 6 bases from J, with 10 bases between. The CDR3 is CASSWAERNIQYF. CDR3 DNA sequence: TGTGCCAGCAGTTGGGCGGAACGAAACATTCAGTACTTC.

This clone occurred once. The chain has TRBV6-2 or TRBV6-3 and TRBJ2-7, with D possibly being TRBD2 (5 bases). The CDR3 runs 15 residues. Trimming stripped 2 bases from V and 3 bases from J, with 14 bases between. Germline values: CDR1 MNHEY, CDR2 SVGEGT. This CDR3 reads CASSYPLDWGYEQYF. CDR3 nucleotide sequence: TGTGCCAGCAGTTACCCCTTGGACTGGGGCTACGAGCAGTACTTC.

A single count supports this clone. The V and J genes are TRBV5-4 and TRBJ2-5; 10 bases match TRBD2. Germline assignment: CDR1 SGHNT and CDR2 YYREEE (reference sequence). Losses at the gene ends were 0 bases for V and 2 bases for J; bases not matched to a gene: 4. CDR3 length: 16 residues. The CDR3 is CASSLGSGGVQETQYF. CDR3 DNA sequence: TGTGCCAGCAGCTTGGGGAGCGGGGGGGTACAAGAGACCCAGTACTTC. Complete variable domain (other parts from reference TRBV5-4 and TRBJ2-5): ETGVTQSPTHLIKTRGQQVTLRCSSQSGHNTVSWYQQALGQGPQFIFQYYREEENGRGNFPPRFSGLQFPNYSSELNVNALELDDSALYLCASSLGSGGVQETQYFGPGTRLLVL.

The V and J genes are TRBV11-3 and TRBJ1-2, with 8 bases identical to TRBD1. V was clipped by 5 bases and J by 5 bases; unmatched bases: 1. This CDR3 region has 12 residues. Germline values: CDR1 SGHNT, CDR2 YENEEA. CDR3 amino acids: CASSRQGYGYTF. The CDR3 bases are TGTGCCAGCAGCCGACAGGGGTATGGCTACACCTTC.

This chain joins TRBV12-3 or TRBV12-4 and TRBJ1-5; D ambiguous. V was clipped by 6 bases and J by 4 bases, with 4 bases between them. This CDR3 region has 11 residues. The CDR3 bases are TGTGCCAGCAGCCGAAATCAGCCCCAGCATTTT. This encodes CASSRNQPQHF.

The rearrangement uses TRBV4-1 and TRBJ2-1; D is ambiguous. Between the trimmed V and J ends, which lost 0 bases and 4 bases, there was a span of 16 bases. The CDR3 totals 17 residues. Germline lookup yields CDR1 MGHRA and CDR2 YSYEKL. Written as DNA, the CDR3 is TGCGCCAGCAGCCAAGAGAGAGGAGATCGGGCATACAATGAGCAGTTCTTC. Residues: CASSQERGDRAYNEQFF.

The chain couples TRBV7-6 to TRBJ1-4, with a possible D match to TRBD1 (5 bases). Trimming cost V 5 bases and J 0 bases, with 16 bases left between them. The CDR3 runs 17 residues. Germline V gives CDR1 SGHVS, CDR2 FNYEAQ. The CDR3 DNA is TGTGCCAGCAGCCGATACCGCAGGGCACCAACTAATGAAAAACTGTTTTTT. It codes for CASSRYRRAPTNEKLFF.

The chain has TRBV2 and TRBJ1-5; TRBD1 agrees at 7 bases. The V segment lost 7 bases and the J segment 0 bases; nucleotides outside the gene matches: 3. CDR3 length: 14 residues. Germline V CDR1 and CDR2: SNHLY, FYNNEI. In DNA form, the CDR3 reads TGTGCCAGCATGGGGACAGTTAGCAATCAGCCCCAGCATTTT. Translation: CASMGTVSNQPQHF.

V is TRBV6-5 and J is TRBJ2-1; perhaps TRBD2 as D (6 bases). Trimming pared 6 bases from V and 5 bases from J, leaving 17 bases between. The CDR3 has 15 residues. The germline CDR1 and CDR2 sequences are MNHEY and SVGAGI. The CDR3 nucleotides are TGTGCCAGCAGCGCCATCTACGGGGGAAACAATGAGCAGTTCTTC. This sequence encodes CASSAIYGGNNEQFF.

The chain joins TRBV6-6 to TRBJ1-5, with D perhaps matching TRBD1 (6 bases). The V gene lost 6 bases and the J gene lost 5 bases, with 11 bases spanning the gap. The CDR3 has 13 amino acids. Germline V gene lookup returns CDR1 MNHNY and CDR2 SVGAGI (reference sequence). The CDR3 spells CASSTQGDQPQHF. In DNA form, the CDR3 reads TGTGCCAGCAGCACACAGGGAGATCAGCCCCAGCATTTT.

V usage is TRBV19 and J usage is TRBJ1-3, with unresolved D. Germline V gene lookup returns CDR1 LNHDA and CDR2 SQIVND (reference sequence). The CDR3 is 13 amino acids. The V end was cut by 8 bases, the J end by 1 base, with 9 bases between. Here the CDR3 DNA reads TGTGCCAGTTCTTACACATCTGGAAACACCATATATTTT. Protein sequence: CASSYTSGNTIYF.

This clone was found once. The V call is TRBV23-1, the J call TRBJ2-5; D ambiguous. TRBV23-1 is designated an ORF whose function remains uncertain. The CDR3 extends over 14 amino acids. Trimming took 0 bases from V and 1 from J, leaving 6 bases between them. The CDR3 DNA reads TGCGCCAGCAGTCAATCGAGCACCCAAGAGACCCAGTACTTC. Protein sequence: CASSQSSTQETQYF.